Below are 27 T cell receptor beta chains sequenced from a single sample in a study of cytomegalovirus exposure and HLA in healthy donors. The PCR was carried out with 60 Vbeta primers and 13 Jbeta primers. The assay was immunoSEQ multiplex PCR, and TCRdb's table has in-frame clones only and misses some. In the table there are approximately 61,000 clones, around 80% of which are singletons. The specimen sequenced was PBMCs. The receptors were sampled from a man aged 50-59 years in good health and CMV-seropositive.

About this clone itself: The junction differs from germline at one of its ends, possibly a read error. The J gene is TRBJ1-2, the V gene TRBV7-9, with 7 nucleotides matching TRBD1. Germline assignment: CDR1 SEHNR and CDR2 FQNEAQ (reference sequence). This CDR3 contains 17 residues. CDR3 region: CSSSLTSGTDLDYGYTF. In DNA, the CDR3 is TGTTCCAGCAGCTTAACGTCCGGGACAGACCTGGACTATGGCTACACCTTC.

The chain is built from TRBV6-5 and TRBJ2-5; 7 nucleotides match TRBD1. The germline CDR1 and CDR2 sequences are MNHEY and SVGAGI. The CDR3 sequence is 13 residues long. Trimming cost V 6 bases and J 5 bases; bases outside gene matches: 6. The CDR3 spells CASRSTGMETQYF. CDR3 sequence (DNA): TGTGCCAGCAGATCGACAGGGATGGAGACCCAGTACTTC.

Notes on this clone: At one end the junction does not follow the germline gene, possibly because of a read error. Additional DNA sequences in this sample encode the identical CDR3. The chain recombines TRBV28 with TRBJ1-1; 7 bases are shared with TRBD1. This CDR3 contains 14 residues. CDR1 and CDR2 (germline): MDHEN, SYDVKM. This chain's CDR3 is CASGVQTGNTEAFF. The CDR3 nucleotides read TGTGCCAGCGGGGTCCAGACAGGGAACACTGAGGCTTTCTTT.

The genes are TRBV4-2 and TRBJ1-3, with D possibly TRBD1 on 5 matching bases. Trimming pared 3 bases from V and 2 bases from J, leaving 11 bases between. The length of the CDR3 is 15 residues. Germline V gene lookup returns CDR1 LGHNA and CDR2 YNFKEQ. In DNA form, the CDR3 reads TGTGCCAGCAGCCAGGGCCTAGGGGCTGGAAACACCATATATTTT. Protein product: CASSQGLGAGNTIYF.

This clone showed up just a few times. V usage is TRBV5-5 and J usage is TRBJ2-3; a possible D gene is TRBD2 (7 bases). V dropped 0 bases and J dropped 0 bases, with 14 bases sitting between them. This CDR3 has 17 amino acids. CDR1 is SGHKS, CDR2 YYEKEE, per germline (reference sequence). CDR3 sequence reads: CASSLEWGGLSTDTQYF. The CDR3 DNA is TGTGCCAGCAGCTTGGAATGGGGGGGCCTTAGCACAGATACGCAGTATTTT.

This chain links TRBV4-2 with TRBJ1-2; D is possibly TRBD1 (5 bases). V was pared by 0 bases and J by 4 bases, with 15 bases between. The CDR3 spans 16 residues. Germline CDR1 is LGHNA and CDR2 is YNFKEQ. The CDR3 spells CASSQEGLTEVYGYTF. The CDR3 bases are TGTGCCAGCAGCCAAGAGGGTCTGACAGAGGTCTATGGCTACACCTTC.

V gene TRBV2 combines with J gene TRBJ2-3; TRBD1 aligns across 8 bases. The germline V gene encodes CDR1 SNHLY and CDR2 FYNNEI. There are 13 residues in the CDR3. V lost 5 bases to trimming and J lost 5 bases; unmatched junction nucleotides: 3. The chain's CDR3 is CASSRQGIDTQYF. The CDR3, as DNA: TGTGCCAGCAGTAGACAGGGGATAGATACGCAGTATTTT.

The chain joins TRBV2 to TRBJ2-1; 7 bases fit TRBD1. The CDR3 is 14 amino acids. Germline assignment: CDR1 SNHLY and CDR2 FYNNEI. J lost 5 bases, V lost 6 bases, and 7 bases had no gene match. Written as DNA, the CDR3 is TGTGCCAGCAGACAGGGGTCGATGAACAATGAGCAGTTCTTC. Residues: CASRQGSMNNEQFF.

This rearrangement joins TRBV19 to TRBJ2-4; 8 nucleotides line up with TRBD1. Germline CDR1 and CDR2: LNHDA and SQIVND (reference sequence). V dropped 1 base and J dropped 9; count of bases not matched to a gene: 5. The CDR3 length is 14 residues. The CDR3 is CASSIVQGGSIQYF. CDR3 nucleotide sequence: TGTGCCAGTAGTATAGTACAGGGGGGAAGCATTCAGTACTTC.

The chain uses TRBV11-1 and TRBJ1-1; 8 bases match TRBD1. Looked up from germline, CDR1 is SGHAT and CDR2 is FQDESV (reference sequence). The trim removed 3 bases at V and 3 bases at J, leaving 6 bases unmatched. CDR3 length: 15 residues. DNA of the CDR3: TGTGCCAGCAGCTTTTCAGGGGGCAAGGACACTGAAGCTTTCTTT. Translated, it gives CASSFSGGKDTEAFF.

Here the CDR3 reads CASSLEAIEGYYNEQFF. Here the CDR3 DNA reads TGTGCCAGCAGTTTGGAGGCTATCGAAGGGTATTACAATGAGCAGTTCTTC. V gene TRBV28 combines with J gene TRBJ2-1, with D possibly matching TRBD2 (5 bases). This CDR3 comprises 17 residues. The germline V and J ends were trimmed by 3 bases and 4 bases, with 19 bases remaining between them. Germline V gene data show CDR1 as MDHEN and CDR2 as SYDVKM.

This clone appeared a few times. The chain carries TRBV28 and TRBJ2-3; 8 positions match TRBD2. V was pared by 4 bases and J by 5 bases, with 20 bases of the junction left unmatched. In germline, CDR1 is MDHEN, CDR2 SYDVKM. CDR3 length equals 19 residues. The CDR3 is CASSYPVVAGYLYRDTQYF. For the CDR3, the DNA is TGTGCCAGCAGTTACCCGGTCGTAGCGGGATACCTCTATAGAGATACGCAGTATTTT.

The V and J genes are TRBV9 and TRBJ2-1; 11 bases fit TRBD2. J was trimmed by 5 bases and V by 0 bases; bases with no gene match: 4. Looked up from germline, CDR1 is SGDLS and CDR2 is YYNGEE. The CDR3 runs to 16 residues. In DNA, the CDR3 is TGTGCCAGCAGCGTAGGAATAGCGGGGGGGGACAATGAGCAGTTCTTC. This sequence encodes CASSVGIAGGDNEQFF.

This clone has just a few counts. This rearrangement joins TRBV6-5 to TRBJ2-4, with D tentatively TRBD2 (6 bases). The germline CDR1 and CDR2 sequences are MNHEY and SVGAGI. CDR3 length: 15 residues. The V and J ends lost 2 bases and 8 bases respectively, with 16 bases between them. The CDR3 is CASSYTGTLRYIQYF. CDR3 in DNA: TGTGCCAGCAGTTACACCGGGACTCTTCGGTACATTCAGTACTTC.

This chain links TRBV5-1 with TRBJ2-2; 7 bases are a match to TRBD2. CDR1 is SGHRS, CDR2 YFSETQ, per germline. The junction had 3 bases not matched to a gene; V was cut back by 4 bases and J by 0 bases. CDR3 length: 15 residues. The CDR3 is CASSRLAANTGELFF. CDR3 coding DNA: TGCGCCAGCAGCCGGCTAGCGGCGAACACCGGGGAGCTGTTTTTT.

The CDR3 region is CASSLAPEQGYEQYF. As DNA, the CDR3 is TGCGCCAGCAGCTTGGCCCCGGAACAGGGTTACGAGCAGTACTTC. This chain connects TRBV5-1 to TRBJ2-7; a weak D match, TRBD1 (6 bases). The CDR3 spans 15 residues. The V gene's germline CDR1 is SGHRS and CDR2 YFSETQ. Trimming removed 0 bases from V and 4 bases from J, with 14 bases in between. The variable domain in full, completed from reference TRBV5-1 and TRBJ2-7, reads KAGVTQTPRYLIKTRGQQVTLSCSPISGHRSVSWYQQTPGQGLQFLFEYFSETQRNKGNFPGRFSGRQFSNSRSEMNVSTLELGDSALYLCASSLAPEQGYEQYFGPGTRLTVT.

The rearrangement links TRBV9 to TRBJ1-2, with TRBD1 identical over 8 bases. The CDR3 runs to 15 residues. Germline V lookup: CDR1 SGDLS, CDR2 YYNGEE. V trimming: 0 bases; J trimming: 8 bases; junction bases outside the gene matches: 9. CDR3 protein: CASSVGTGILRGYTF. The CDR3 nucleotides read TGTGCCAGCAGCGTAGGGACAGGGATTCTGAGGGGCTACACCTTC.

A few counts support this clone. The chain has TRBV7-9 and TRBJ1-1, with unresolved D. This CDR3 spans 15 amino acids. The germline V gene encodes CDR1 SEHNR and CDR2 FQNEAQ (reference sequence). The V and J ends lost 5 bases and 1 base respectively, with 14 bases between them. CDR3 DNA: TGTGCCAGCAGCCCCCCCCAGGTCGGGAACACTGAAGCTTTCTTT. Its translation is CASSPPQVGNTEAFF.

The chain employs TRBV2 and TRBJ1-2; D gene ambiguous. V was pared by 6 bases and J by 8 bases, with 10 bases between. This CDR3 comprises 11 residues. Per germline, CDR1 SNHLY and CDR2 FYNNEI. This CDR3 is CASRGSKGYTF. CDR3 coding DNA: TGTGCCAGCAGGGGCTCGAAAGGCTACACCTTC.

CDR3 DNA sequence: TGTGCCAGCAGCTCGGAGCAGGGGCCAAACTATGGCTACACCTTC. Protein: CASSSEQGPNYGYTF. V and J are TRBV7-2 and TRBJ1-2; TRBD1 might be the D (6 bases). The CDR3 is 15 amino acids. The V end was cut by 4 bases, the J end by 2 bases, with 14 bases between. CDR1 and CDR2 from the germline V gene are SGHTA and FQGNSA.

The chain couples TRBV15 to TRBJ1-5, with a weak D call TRBD1 (6 bases). This CDR3 has 15 residues. Trimming took off 1 base at V and 2 bases at J, with 9 bases between the two ends. The germline V gene encodes CDR1 LNHNV and CDR2 YYDKDF (reference sequence). CDR3 sequence: CATSRGHRGNQPQHF. CDR3 DNA sequence: TGTGCCACCAGCAGAGGACACAGGGGCAATCAGCCCCAGCATTTT.

V and J are TRBV6-5 and TRBJ1-6; D ambiguous. Between the trimmed V and J ends, which lost 0 bases and 9 bases, there was a span of 15 bases. CDR1 and CDR2 from the germline V gene are MNHEY and SVGAGI. The CDR3 has 16 amino acids. This CDR3 is CASSYSNRRPGSPLHF. DNA of the CDR3: TGTGCCAGCAGTTACTCGAACCGCCGACCGGGTTCACCCCTCCACTTT.

The chain has TRBV6-1 and TRBJ1-2, with 11 bases lining up with TRBD1. There are 16 residues in the CDR3. Germline CDR1 MNHNS, CDR2 SASEGT. J gave up 4 bases and V 2 bases, and 6 bases lay outside the gene matches. The CDR3 DNA is TGTGCCAGCAGTGAAAAATTGGGACAGGGGGTCTATGGCTACACCTTC. It encodes CASSEKLGQGVYGYTF.

This clone was seen more than once but under ten times. Mismatch with germline at one junction end may stem from a read error. The gene calls are TRBV30 and TRBJ1-3; possible D gene TRBD1, 5 bases. CDR1 and CDR2 from the germline V gene are GTSNPN and SVGIG (reference sequence). The CDR3 consists of 13 residues. In nucleotides, the CDR3 is TGTGCCTGGACCAGGGCAGGTGGAAACGCCATATATTTT. Translated, it gives CAWTRAGGNAIYF. Together with reference TRBV30 and TRBJ1-3, the CDR3 gives the full variable domain: SQTIHQWPATLVQPVGSPLSLECTVEGTSNPNLYWYRQAAGRGLQLLFYSVGIGQISSEVPQNLSASRPQDRQFILSSKKLLLSDSGFYLCAWTRAGGNAIYFGEGSWLTVV.

This chain joins TRBV27 and TRBJ1-2, with D perhaps TRBD1 (6 bases). The V and J ends lost 5 bases and 4 bases respectively, with 20 bases between them. This CDR3 spans 16 amino acids. Germline CDR1 reads MNHEY; CDR2 reads SMNVEV (reference sequence). The CDR3 coding sequence is TGTGCCAGCAGTGGGGGGGGGCCCGGGGGAGGCTATGGCTACACCTTC. This codes for CASSGGGPGGGYGYTF.

V and J are TRBV5-1 and TRBJ2-1, with D maybe TRBD2 (6 bases). Germline V gene lookup returns CDR1 SGHRS and CDR2 YFSETQ. V lost 4 bases to trimming and J lost 4 bases, with 15 bases between them. The CDR3 runs 15 residues. The CDR3 nucleotides are TGCGCCAGCAGCCGAGGGACTCCTTTATACAATGAGCAGTTCTTC. This codes for CASSRGTPLYNEQFF.

The rearrangement uses TRBV28 and TRBJ1-4; D is uncertain. This CDR3 has 14 amino acids. V lost 4 bases to trimming and J lost 4 bases, with 10 bases between them. Germline CDR1 is MDHEN and CDR2 is SYDVKM. The CDR3, as DNA: TGTGCCAGCAGTTCAGGCGACCGTAATGAAAAACTGTTTTTT. This codes for CASSSGDRNEKLFF.